The 8 T cell receptor beta chains in this list originate from one sample, sequenced in a study of Tregs in tolerant kidney transplant recipients. Libraries were prepared by immunoSEQ multiplex PCR; TCRdb keeps only in-frame clonotypes and omits some of them. The table includes tens of thousands of clones, around 87% detected once. Related graft donors supplied nonmyeloablative bone marrow transplants, and mixed chimerism was transient. The source material was CD4+ T cells from blood (PBMCs), sampled 6 months after the transplant. The receptors here all came from a human patient who received a combined kidney and bone marrow transplant. The graft donor may account for some of the T cells.

In its sample, this clone was seen once. The rearrangement links TRBV5-6 to TRBJ2-5; the match to TRBD2 covers 12 bases. The CDR3 totals 16 residues. J was trimmed by 2 bases and V by 0 bases; bases with no gene match: 2. CDR1 is SGHDT, CDR2 YYEEEE, per germline. In DNA, the CDR3 is TGTGCCAGCAGCTTGGCACTAGCGGGGGGACAAGAGACCCAGTACTTC. It encodes CASSLALAGGQETQYF.

V and J are TRBV6-5 and TRBJ2-2; weak D call: TRBD2 (6 bases). The CDR3 runs to 14 residues. Germline CDR1 is MNHEY and CDR2 is SVGAGI. V lost 6 bases and J 4 bases, leaving 12 bases between the germline ends. DNA of the CDR3: TGTGCCAGCAGCCGGGGGAGGTTCACCGGGGAGCTGTTTTTT. It codes for CASSRGRFTGELFF.

The rearrangement joins TRBV5-4 to TRBJ2-3; 8 nucleotides match TRBD2. The CDR3 has 16 amino acids. V shed 3 bases, J shed 0 bases, and the junction held 6 bases outside the gene matches. Germline lookup yields CDR1 SGHNT and CDR2 YYREEE (reference sequence). CDR3 DNA: TGTGCCAGCAGCTCGGGAGGGGGGGCTAGCACAGATACGCAGTATTTT. It translates to CASSSGGGASTDTQYF.

The chain combines TRBV5-1 with TRBJ2-1, with a weak D call TRBD1 (6 bases). The CDR3 has 15 residues. Trimming removed 2 bases at V and 4 bases at J, with 13 bases between. Germline loops: CDR1 SGHRS, CDR2 YFSETQ. The CDR3 DNA is TGCGCCAGCAGCTTATCAGGGGCCCTTTACAATGAGCAGTTCTTC. Translation: CASSLSGALYNEQFF. Together with reference TRBV5-1 and TRBJ2-1, the CDR3 gives the full variable domain: KAGVTQTPRYLIKTRGQQVTLSCSPISGHRSVSWYQQTPGQGLQFLFEYFSETQRNKGNFPGRFSGRQFSNSRSEMNVSTLELGDSALYLCASSLSGALYNEQFFGPGTRLTVL.

This chain joins TRBV14 and TRBJ2-1, with a possible D match to TRBD1 (6 bases). The CDR3 has 18 amino acids. V lost 0 bases, J lost 3 bases, and 18 bases lay in between. Per the germline V gene, CDR1 is SGHDN and CDR2 is FVKESK. CDR3 in amino acids: CASSQDLLGHISYNEQFF. The DNA of the CDR3 is TGTGCCAGCAGCCAAGATCTTCTGGGACATATAAGCTACAATGAGCAGTTCTTC.

The J gene is TRBJ2-7, the V gene TRBV5-8; perhaps TRBD1 as D (7 bases). CDR3 length: 13 residues. In germline, CDR1 is SGHTS, CDR2 YDEGEE. Trimming stripped 7 bases from V and 3 bases from J, with 14 bases between. The CDR3 bases are TGTGCCAGCTGGCGGGACAGTTACTACGAGCAGTACTTC. Protein product: CASWRDSYYEQYF.

The rearrangement links TRBV28 to TRBJ1-5; 7 nucleotides match TRBD1. Germline V gene data show CDR1 as MDHEN and CDR2 as SYDVKM. V trimming: 3 bases; J trimming: 7 bases; junction bases outside the gene matches: 24. The CDR3 loop spans 20 amino acids. Here the CDR3 DNA reads TGTGCCAGCAGTTTGGTTCCCTCCACCACAGGGGACCGAAGACCACAGCCCCAGCATTTT. Protein: CASSLVPSTTGDRRPQPQHF.

This clone is categorized as medium-sized. V is TRBV19 and J is TRBJ1-4; 7 positions agree with TRBD1. The CDR3 length is 15 residues. Germline values: CDR1 LNHDA, CDR2 SQIVND (reference sequence). After removal of 4 bases from V and 5 bases from J, the junction contained 7 bases not matched to a gene. CDR3 loop: CASSSRAGGNEKLFF. CDR3 DNA sequence: TGTGCCAGTAGTAGCAGGGCAGGGGGGAATGAAAAACTGTTTTTT.